What follows are 17 T cell receptor beta chains derived from one specimen sequenced in a study of sequential checkpoint blockade in melanoma. The treatment: randomized to nivolumab then ipilimumab (arm A) or the reverse (arm B). Libraries were prepared by immunoSEQ multiplex PCR; TCRdb keeps only in-frame clonotypes and omits some of them. This table holds a few thousand clones, about 22% found once. The sequencing here drew on tumor tissue (inferred from file names), taken from a patient given nivolumab and ipilimumab in sequence. The receptors derive from a human donor with melanoma.

This clone was observed a handful of times. The chain couples TRBV4-1 to TRBJ2-7; perhaps D is TRBD1 or TRBD2 (5 bases each). Trimming left V 1 base short and J 2 bases short, with 15 bases between. Germline V gene data show CDR1 as MGHRA and CDR2 as YSYEKL. CDR3 length equals 16 residues. Here the CDR3 reads CASSQGSRWGTYEQYF. The CDR3 DNA sequence: TGCGCCAGCAGCCAAGGCTCTCGGTGGGGGACCTACGAGCAGTACTTC.

This clone was seen a few times. V gene TRBV12-5 combines with J gene TRBJ1-1; D unresolved. Germline assignment: CDR1 LGHNT and CDR2 FRNRAP. The CDR3 has 16 residues. CDR3 in amino acids: CASSIPGPKGNTEAFF. For the CDR3, the DNA is TGTGCCAGCTCCATCCCTGGTCCTAAAGGGAACACTGAAGCTTTCTTT. The whole variable domain, remainder taken from reference TRBV12-5 and TRBJ1-1, is DARVTQTPRHKVTEMGQEVTMRCQPILGHNTVFWYRQTMMQGLELLAYFRNRAPLDDSGMPKDRFSAEMPDATLATLKIQPSEPRDSAVYFCASSIPGPKGNTEAFFGQGTRLTVV.

This clone showed up just a few times. The CDR3 DNA reads as TGTGCCAGCAGTTCGTACAGGGCCCGTCTTAGCTACGAGCAGTACGTC. It is translated as CASSSYRARLSYEQYV. J is TRBJ2-7 and V is TRBV28; TRBD1 might be the D (6 bases). The germline V gene encodes CDR1 MDHEN and CDR2 SYDVKM. This CDR3 comprises 16 residues. Trimming cost V 4 bases and J 3 bases, with 19 bases left between them.

The chain links TRBV29-1 to TRBJ2-7; TRBD1 or TRBD2 may be the D gene (5 bases each). The CDR3 sequence is 13 residues long. Germline CDR1 SQVTM, CDR2 ANQGSEA. V was cut by 7 bases and J by 3 bases, with 16 bases left in between. CDR3 coding DNA: TGCAGCGCTGGCCGGGACGCTTACTACGAGCAGTACTTC. It is translated as CSAGRDAYYEQYF.

J is TRBJ2-5 and V is TRBV30, with D hard to call. This CDR3 region has 14 residues. Germline CDR1 and CDR2: GTSNPN and SVGIG (reference sequence). The V end was cut by 1 base, the J end by 4 bases, with 13 bases between. CDR3 sequence reads: CAWSGGIGPETQYF. The CDR3 DNA reads as TGTGCCTGGAGTGGGGGAATAGGTCCAGAGACCCAGTACTTC.

This chain joins TRBV30 and TRBJ2-1, with D hard to call. Germline loops: CDR1 GTSNPN, CDR2 SVGIG (reference sequence). Trimming pared 4 bases from V and 7 bases from J, leaving 11 bases between. CDR3 size: 12 residues. The CDR3 protein is CAWTGSGNEQFF. The CDR3, as DNA: TGTGCCTGGACCGGATCTGGTAATGAGCAGTTCTTC.

This clone was seen repeatedly, ten times or more. The rearrangement joins TRBV11-3 to TRBJ2-5, with D possibly being TRBD1 or TRBD2 (5 bases each). In germline, CDR1 is SGHNT, CDR2 YENEEA. Trimming shortened V by 5 bases and J by 4 bases, and 17 bases separated the two germline ends. The CDR3 covers 15 residues. CDR3 coding DNA: TGTGCCAGCAGCGGATGGGGGATTACGAGAGAGACCCAGTACTTC. This gives the protein CASSGWGITRETQYF.

By share, this clone counts as medium-sized. This sequence joins TRBV11-3 and TRBJ1-2, with 7 bases aligning to TRBD1. CDR3 size: 14 residues. J lost 5 bases, V lost 3 bases, and 6 bases had no gene match. The germline V gene encodes CDR1 SGHNT and CDR2 YENEEA. The CDR3 is CASSFGQERYGYTF. CDR3 in DNA: TGTGCCAGCAGCTTCGGACAGGAGCGTTATGGCTACACCTTC.

The chain joins TRBV10-2 to TRBJ2-5; maybe TRBD2 (6 bases). The CDR3 consists of 15 residues. V lost 3 bases and J 5 bases, leaving 16 bases between the germline ends. Per germline, CDR1 WSHSY and CDR2 SAAADI. The CDR3 nucleotides read TGCGCCAGCAGTGAACTAGGGCAGGGAGGCGAGACCCAGTACTTC. Its translation is CASSELGQGGETQYF.

V gene TRBV18 combines with J gene TRBJ2-2; the D gene is possibly TRBD1 (6 bases). CDR1 is KGHSH and CDR2 is LQKENI in the germline V gene. Trimming shortened V by 6 bases and J by 1 base, and 24 bases separated the two germline ends. CDR3 length: 19 residues. CDR3 DNA: TGTGCCAGCTCGCCCCGACAGGCTCGAGGGCTACTGAACACCGGGGAGCTGTTTTTT. Translating gives CASSPRQARGLLNTGELFF.

This clone was detected only once. Other DNA sequences of this sample code for an identical CDR3. The chain joins TRBV19 to TRBJ1-1; no reliable D call. The V end lost 0 bases, the J end lost 4 bases, and 9 bases lay between the germline ends. The germline gives CDR1 LNHDA, CDR2 SQIVND (reference sequence). The CDR3 sequence is 14 residues long. CDR3 loop: CASSIDHSGTEAFF. CDR3 DNA sequence: TGTGCCAGTAGTATAGATCACTCGGGCACTGAAGCTTTCTTT. Full variable domain (outside the CDR3, taken from reference TRBV19 and TRBJ1-1): DGGITQSPKYLFRKEGQNVTLSCEQNLNHDAMYWYRQDPGQGLRLIYYSQIVNDFQKGDIAEGYSVSREKKESFPLTVTSAQKNPTAFYLCASSIDHSGTEAFFGQGTRLTVV.

This clone is labeled as medium-sized. This chain uses TRBV11-3 with TRBJ1-4, with 8 positions matching TRBD1. With V trimmed by 6 bases and J by 7 bases, 10 bases remained unmatched. The CDR3 totals 15 residues. The germline gives CDR1 SGHNT, CDR2 YENEEA. The CDR3 region is CASRPRTGLGEKLFF. Here the CDR3 DNA reads TGTGCCAGCAGACCTCGGACAGGGTTAGGTGAAAAACTGTTTTTT. Full variable domain (missing parts from reference TRBV11-3 and TRBJ1-4): EAGVVQSPRYKIIEKKQPVAFWCNPISGHNTLYWYLQNLGQGPELLIRYENEEAVDDSQLPKDRFSAERLKGVDSTLKIQPAELGDSAVYLCASRPRTGLGEKLFFGSGTQLSVL.

The CDR3 sequence: CASSTPATLIQYF. The DNA of the CDR3 is TGTGCCAGTTCGACACCAGCAACCCTTATTCAGTACTTC. This chain joins TRBV19 and TRBJ2-4; D gene uncertain. V lost 8 bases and J 10 bases, leaving 18 bases between the germline ends. The length of the CDR3 is 13 residues. Germline V CDR1 and CDR2: LNHDA, SQIVND (reference sequence).

This clone was seen only a few times. The chain carries TRBV9 and TRBJ1-2; D not certain. With 5 bases removed from V and 5 bases from J, the gap between germline ends came to 16 bases. Germline CDR1 reads SGDLS; CDR2 reads YYNGEE. This CDR3 has 14 residues. CDR3: CASSEARSGYGYTF. The CDR3, as DNA: TGTGCCAGCAGTGAGGCCCGGTCGGGGTATGGCTACACCTTC.

This clone is classed as medium-sized. The V and J genes are TRBV11-3 and TRBJ2-7; D possibly corresponds to TRBD1 (7 bases). This CDR3 region has 14 residues. V was trimmed by 5 bases and J by 4 bases, leaving 15 bases between them. Germline loops: CDR1 SGHNT, CDR2 YENEEA. The CDR3 DNA reads TGTGCCAGCAGCAACGAGGAGGGGGCTTACGAGCAGTACGTC. The encoded protein is CASSNEEGAYEQYV.

This clone was found many times. J is TRBJ1-2 and V is TRBV11-3; D is possibly TRBD1 (5 bases). CDR3 length equals 15 residues. The germline V gene encodes CDR1 SGHNT and CDR2 YENEEA. Trimming stripped 8 bases from V and 4 bases from J, with 20 bases between. CDR3 region: CASLLGVPGTYGYTF. The CDR3 DNA reads TGTGCCAGCCTACTAGGCGTACCAGGGACCTATGGCTACACCTTC.

This clone came up many times. This chain connects TRBV11-3 to TRBJ2-7; D possibly corresponds to TRBD1 (5 bases). The V end was cut by 1 base, the J end by 4 bases, with 11 bases between. This CDR3 is 14 amino acids long. Germline V CDR1 and CDR2: SGHNT, YENEEA. The DNA of the CDR3 is TGTGCCAGCAGCTTAGGCGGCAGGGTGTACGAGCAGTACGTC. This codes for CASSLGGRVYEQYV.